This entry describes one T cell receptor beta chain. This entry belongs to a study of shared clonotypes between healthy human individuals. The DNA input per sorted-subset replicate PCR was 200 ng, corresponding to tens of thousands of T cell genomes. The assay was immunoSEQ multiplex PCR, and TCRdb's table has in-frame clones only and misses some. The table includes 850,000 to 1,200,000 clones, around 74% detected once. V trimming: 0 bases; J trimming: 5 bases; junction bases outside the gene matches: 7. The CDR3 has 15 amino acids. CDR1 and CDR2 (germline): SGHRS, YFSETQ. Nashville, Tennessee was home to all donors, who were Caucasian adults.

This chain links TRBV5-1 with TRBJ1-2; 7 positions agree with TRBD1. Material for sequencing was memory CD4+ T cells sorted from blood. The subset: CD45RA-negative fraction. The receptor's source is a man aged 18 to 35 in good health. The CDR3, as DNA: TGCGCCAGCAGCTTGGGAACAGGGGCAGGGTATGGCTACACCTTC. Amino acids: CASSLGTGAGYGYTF.